One sample yielded the 25 T cell receptor beta chains listed below, sequenced in a study of OX40 agonist ivuxolimab in advanced cancers. Generated by immunoSEQ multiplex PCR, the TCRdb table keeps only in-frame clones and is missing some. The repertoire holds about 66,000 clones, 70% to 90% seen once, with roughly 8% in the top ten. The sample consisted of CD4+ or CD8+ T cells sorted from blood, taken in a trial of the OX40 agonist ivuxolimab. All receptors come from an adult with an advanced solid tumor such as melanoma, head and neck, liver or kidney cancer.

This clone was detected only once. The V gene is TRBV4-1, the J gene TRBJ1-1; no reliable D call. Deletions cut 0 bases from V and 9 bases from J, with 11 bases between. Germline V CDR1 and CDR2: MGHRA, YSYEKL. The CDR3 has 13 residues. The CDR3 DNA is TGCGCCAGCAGCCAAGATCCGAGGCGCCAAGCTTTCTTT. It yields the protein CASSQDPRRQAFF.

The rearrangement links TRBV15 to TRBJ2-7; weak D call: TRBD2 (6 bases). The germline V and J ends were trimmed by 0 bases and 5 bases, with 14 bases remaining between them. Germline V gene data show CDR1 as LNHNV and CDR2 as YYDKDF (reference sequence). The CDR3 runs to 15 residues. The CDR3 region has the DNA TGTGCCACCAGCAGAGATCGGGGGTCTAACCACGAGCAGTACTTC. Its translation: CATSRDRGSNHEQYF.

This chain links TRBV7-9 with TRBJ2-3; D is unclear. Trimming cost V 1 base and J 1 base, with 12 bases left between them. The CDR3 covers 16 residues. Germline-derived CDR1 and CDR2 are SEHNR and FQNEAQ (reference sequence). The CDR3: CASSLEARSGTDTQYF. The DNA of the CDR3 is TGTGCCAGCAGCTTAGAAGCCCGGAGTGGCACAGATACGCAGTATTTT. Supplemented by reference TRBV7-9 and TRBJ2-3, the full variable domain reads DTGVSQNPRHKITKRGQNVTFRCDPISEHNRLYWYRQTLGQGPEFLTYFQNEAQLEKSRLLSDRFSAERPKGSFSTLEIQRTEQGDSAMYLCASSLEARSGTDTQYFGPGTRLTVL.

The chain combines TRBV11-2 with TRBJ1-3; D not resolved. V lost 1 base and J 4 bases, leaving 2 bases between the germline ends. The CDR3 runs 12 residues. From germline, CDR1 is SGHAT and CDR2 FQNNGV. CDR3 sequence reads: CASSLAGNTIYF. The CDR3 bases are TGTGCCAGCAGCTTAGCAGGAAACACCATATATTTT.

Note on this clone: Germline and junction disagree at one end, which may indicate a read error. This rearrangement joins TRBV6-1 to TRBJ1-1; D gene uncertain. This CDR3 has 12 amino acids. Germline lookup yields CDR1 MNHNS and CDR2 SASEGT. The CDR3 loop is CASSEAGNYGYF. The CDR3 DNA is TGTGCCAGCAGTGAAGCGGGGAATTACGGGTATTTT.

The chain couples TRBV19 to TRBJ1-1; no reliable D call. From germline, CDR1 is LNHDA and CDR2 SQIVND (reference sequence). The CDR3 extends over 14 amino acids. V was clipped by 2 bases and J by 1 base, with 8 bases between them. The CDR3 loop reads CASSISTANTEAFF. The CDR3 coding sequence is TGTGCCAGTAGTATAAGTACAGCGAACACTGAAGCTTTCTTT.

The J gene is TRBJ2-3, the V gene TRBV6-6; D is perhaps TRBD2 (6 bases). Germline CDR1 and CDR2: MNHNY and SVGAGI (reference sequence). The CDR3 is 15 residues long. V gave up 10 bases and J gave up 2 bases, with 19 bases separating them. The CDR3 is CATWGDGGFTDTQYF. In DNA form, the CDR3 reads TGTGCCACATGGGGGGACGGAGGTTTCACAGATACGCAGTATTTT.

The CDR3 DNA sequence: TGTGCCAGCAGCTTCAACCCGGGACAGGGGGGCTACTCCTACGAGCAGTACTTC. Translation gives CASSFNPGQGGYSYEQYF. This chain links TRBV7-8 with TRBJ2-7; 11 nucleotides align to TRBD1. Trimming took 3 bases from V and 0 from J; bases not matched to a gene: 10. CDR3 size: 18 residues. CDR1 SGHVS and CDR2 FQNEAQ come from the germline V gene.

This chain uses TRBV19 with TRBJ1-6; D might be TRBD1 (5 bases). Germline V CDR1 and CDR2: LNHDA, SQIVND (reference sequence). The CDR3 is 17 amino acids. The germline V and J ends were trimmed by 5 bases and 0 bases, with 14 bases remaining between them. The DNA of the CDR3 is TGTGCCAGTAGTGGAGCCAGGGTGAGCTCCTATAATTCACCCCTCCACTTT. This translates into CASSGARVSSYNSPLHF.

About this clone itself: Sequence at one end of the junction differs from germline and may be a read error. The V call is TRBV5-1, the J call TRBJ1-1; tentative D call: TRBD1 (5 bases). The germline V gene encodes CDR1 SGHRS and CDR2 YFSETQ. The CDR3 sequence is 15 residues long. CDR3 loop: CVSRGAGFMNTEAFF. The CDR3 DNA reads as TGCGTCAGCAGAGGGGCAGGTTTCATGAACACTGAAGCTTTCTTT.

This chain's CDR3 is CASSTRSPLYEQYF. DNA for the CDR3: TGTGCCAGCTCCACCAGAAGTCCCCTCTACGAGCAGTACTTC. J is TRBJ2-7 and V is TRBV18; D unresolved. In germline, CDR1 is KGHSH, CDR2 LQKENI. The CDR3 is 14 residues long. Between the trimmed V and J ends, which lost 6 bases and 3 bases, there was a span of 15 bases. Complete variable domain (other parts from reference TRBV18 and TRBJ2-7): NAGVMQNPRHLVRRRGQEARLRCSPMKGHSHVYWYRQLPEEGLKFMVYLQKENIIDESGMPKERFSAEFPKEGPSILRIQQVVRGDSAAYFCASSTRSPLYEQYFGPGTRLTVT.

The chain combines TRBV2 with TRBJ1-6; 7 bases agree with TRBD1. Germline loops: CDR1 SNHLY, CDR2 FYNNEI. V trimming: 8 bases; J trimming: 11 bases; junction bases outside the gene matches: 9. CDR3 length: 13 amino acids. The CDR3 region is CASQEGAGAPLHF. CDR3 nucleotide sequence: TGTGCCAGCCAAGAGGGGGCCGGAGCACCCCTCCACTTT.

This sequence joins TRBV4-2 and TRBJ2-3; D gene uncertain. Trimming left V 0 bases short and J 6 bases short, with 10 bases between. Germline V gene data show CDR1 as LGHNA and CDR2 as YNFKEQ. This CDR3 contains 14 residues. The CDR3 nucleotides read TGTGCCAGCAGCCAAGACACAAGCATCGATACGCAGTATTTT. Its protein product is CASSQDTSIDTQYF.

The CDR3 bases are TGTGCCAGCAGCTTAGACCGAGCGGGCCCCCAGCATTTT. This translates into CASSLDRAGPQHF. The chain links TRBV11-2 to TRBJ1-5; D is uncertain. The V end lost 0 bases, the J end lost 10 bases, and 10 bases lay between the germline ends. This CDR3 has 13 amino acids. Looked up from germline, CDR1 is SGHAT and CDR2 is FQNNGV.

The V gene is TRBV6-5, the J gene TRBJ1-1; D gene ambiguous. Trimming took 10 bases from V and 1 from J, leaving 13 bases between them. There are 13 residues in the CDR3. Germline CDR1 and CDR2: MNHEY and SVGAGI. The CDR3 loop is CAIGPLGNTEAFF. The CDR3 region has the DNA TGTGCCATTGGGCCGCTCGGGAACACTGAAGCTTTCTTT.

The V gene is TRBV7-6, the J gene TRBJ1-1; 7 nucleotides agree with TRBD1. The CDR3 has 16 amino acids. Trimming at V came to 7 bases and at J to 0 bases, leaving 11 bases not matched to a gene. Germline CDR1 is SGHVS and CDR2 is FNYEAQ. This CDR3 is CASTAGAGGLNTEAFF. CDR3 DNA: TGTGCCAGCACCGCAGGGGCAGGGGGTTTGAACACTGAAGCTTTCTTT.

This chain uses TRBV9 with TRBJ2-3, with 7 positions matching TRBD1. Germline CDR1 and CDR2: SGDLS and YYNGEE. CDR3 length equals 14 residues. With V trimmed by 4 bases and J by 4 bases, 6 bases remained unmatched. Here the CDR3 reads CASSNVRGPDTQYF. CDR3 sequence (DNA): TGTGCCAGCAGCAACGTGAGGGGGCCAGATACGCAGTATTTT.

The chain carries TRBV6-5 and TRBJ2-5, with 8 positions matching TRBD1. TRBJ2-7 explains the end of the DNA better; the J call may be wrong. The germline V gene encodes CDR1 MNHEY and CDR2 SVGAGI. This CDR3 contains 14 residues. CDR3 bases: TGTGCCAGCAGGGTAGGACAGGGTACCTACGAGCAGTACTTC. Amino acid sequence: CASRVGQGTYEQYF.

V and J are TRBV4-3 and TRBJ1-2, with D uncertain. Trimming took off 0 bases at V and 3 bases at J, with 5 bases between the two ends. Germline CDR1 and CDR2: LGHNA and YSLEER. This CDR3 is 13 amino acids long. The chain's CDR3 is CASSQEAHYGYTF. As DNA, the CDR3 is TGCGCCAGCAGCCAAGAGGCCCACTATGGCTACACCTTC.

As for this clone: This CDR3 is also generated by other DNA sequences in the sample. The chain carries TRBV7-3 and TRBJ1-1; no clear D. The V end lost 5 bases, the J end lost 1 base, and 8 bases lay between the germline ends. Germline-derived CDR1 and CDR2 are SGHTA and FQGTGA. CDR3 length equals 13 residues. DNA of the CDR3: TGTGCCAGCAGCCGAGGAAGGAACACTGAAGCTTTCTTT. It is translated as CASSRGRNTEAFF.

A single count supports this clone. The chain is built from TRBV4-3 and TRBJ1-5; D is possibly TRBD1 (6 bases). In germline, CDR1 is LGHNA, CDR2 YSLEER. The CDR3 sequence is 15 residues long. The V end lost 2 bases, the J end lost 7 bases, and 15 bases lay between the germline ends. CDR3: CASSQYVGGLQPQHF. CDR3 nucleotide sequence: TGCGCCAGCAGCCAATATGTCGGGGGGCTACAGCCCCAGCATTTT.

V is TRBV6-5 and J is TRBJ1-1; TRBD1 aligns across 7 bases. The CDR3 covers 13 residues. Germline V gene data show CDR1 as MNHEY and CDR2 as SVGAGI. Unmatched junction bases numbered 3, after V lost 5 bases and J lost 3 bases. The CDR3 region has the DNA TGTGCCAGCAGTAGGGGGCCGGACACTGAAGCTTTCTTT. As protein: CASSRGPDTEAFF.

The chain employs TRBV12-2 and TRBJ1-1. TRBV12-2 is a pseudogene segment. CDR3 size: 17 residues. The CDR3 spells CASRYPSVGSPAWEAFF. The CDR3 region has the DNA TGTGCAAGTCGCTATCCCTCGGTAGGCAGCCCTGCATGGGAAGCTTTCTTT.

CDR3 nucleotides: TGTGCCAGCAGCCCGGGACAGGGGGGGTCATTTTACAATGAGCAGTTCTTC. Encoded protein: CASSPGQGGSFYNEQFF. The gene calls are TRBV11-2 and TRBJ2-1; 11 bases map to TRBD1. Germline CDR1 is SGHAT and CDR2 is FQNNGV. J gave up 4 bases and V 5 bases, and 10 bases lay outside the gene matches. This CDR3 contains 17 residues.

The V gene is TRBV2, the J gene TRBJ1-2; tentatively, D is TRBD1 (6 bases). Germline assignment: CDR1 SNHLY and CDR2 FYNNEI. V dropped 5 bases and J dropped 2 bases, with 12 bases sitting between them. This CDR3 has 14 amino acids. CDR3 amino acids: CASSKQGGNYGYTF. The CDR3 region has the DNA TGTGCCAGCAGTAAACAGGGTGGGAACTATGGCTACACCTTC. The entire variable domain, with the rest obtained from reference TRBV2 and TRBJ1-2, is as follows: EPEVTQTPSHQVTQMGQEVILRCVPISNHLYFYWYRQILGQKVEFLVSFYNNEISEKSEIFDDQFSVERPDGSNFTLKIRSTKLEDSAMYFCASSKQGGNYGYTFGSGTRLTVV.